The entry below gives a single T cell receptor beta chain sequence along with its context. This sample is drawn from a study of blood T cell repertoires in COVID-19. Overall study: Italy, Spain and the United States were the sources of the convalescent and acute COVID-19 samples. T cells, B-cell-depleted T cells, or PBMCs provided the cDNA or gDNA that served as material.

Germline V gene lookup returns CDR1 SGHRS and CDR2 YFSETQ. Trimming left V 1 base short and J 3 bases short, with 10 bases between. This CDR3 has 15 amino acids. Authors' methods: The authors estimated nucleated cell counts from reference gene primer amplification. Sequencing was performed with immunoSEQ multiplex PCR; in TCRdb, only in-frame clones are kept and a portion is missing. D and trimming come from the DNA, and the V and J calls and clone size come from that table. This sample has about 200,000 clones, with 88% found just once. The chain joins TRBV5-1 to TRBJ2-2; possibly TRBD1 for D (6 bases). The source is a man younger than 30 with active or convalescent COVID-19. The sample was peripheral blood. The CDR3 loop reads CASSLQQGYTGELFF. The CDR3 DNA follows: TGCGCCAGCAGCTTGCAACAGGGCTACACCGGGGAGCTGTTTTTT.